A single sample is the source of the 15 T cell receptor beta chains below, sequenced in a study of blood T cell repertoires in COVID-19. The assay was immunoSEQ multiplex PCR, and TCRdb's table has in-frame clones only and misses some. In the table there are approximately 270,000 clones, 89% of which are singletons. The source material was peripheral blood. These receptors originate from a middle-aged man with acute or convalescent COVID-19.

CDR3 sequence: CASSPQASSYNEQFF. CDR3 in DNA: TGTGCCAGCAGCCCCCAGGCCAGCTCCTACAATGAGCAGTTCTTC. The chain links TRBV7-3 to TRBJ2-1; D is ambiguous. Germline values: CDR1 SGHTA, CDR2 FQGTGA. CDR3 length: 15 residues. V gave up 5 bases and J gave up 0 bases, with 11 bases separating them.

Details on this clone: Within the sample, other DNA sequences also encode this same CDR3. The chain joins TRBV5-1 to TRBJ2-7, with 10 bases aligning to TRBD2. The CDR3 loop spans 16 amino acids. Germline V gene lookup returns CDR1 SGHRS and CDR2 YFSETQ. Trimming took 0 bases from V and 0 from J; bases not matched to a gene: 3. CDR3 sequence (DNA): TGCGCCAGCAGCTTGGGTCTAGCGGGGGACTCCTACGAGCAGTACTTC. Translated: CASSLGLAGDSYEQYF. The full variable domain, rest sourced from reference TRBV5-1 and TRBJ2-7, is KAGVTQTPRYLIKTRGQQVTLSCSPISGHRSVSWYQQTPGQGLQFLFEYFSETQRNKGNFPGRFSGRQFSNSRSEMNVSTLELGDSALYLCASSLGLAGDSYEQYFGPGTRLTVT.

V is TRBV6-5 and J is TRBJ1-6, with D uncertain. The CDR3 runs to 14 residues. V was cut by 2 bases and J by 5 bases, with 7 bases left in between. CDR1 and CDR2 from the germline V gene are MNHEY and SVGAGI. The CDR3 nucleotides are TGTGCCAGCAGTTACCCATCTAATAATTCACCCCTCCACTTT. Protein sequence: CASSYPSNNSPLHF.

The chain couples TRBV10-3 to TRBJ2-3, with TRBD2 matching 16 bases. With V trimmed by 7 bases and J by 5 bases, 3 bases remained unmatched. The CDR3 is made up of 15 amino acids. Germline V gives CDR1 ENHRY, CDR2 SYGVKD. This chain's CDR3 is CAIMGLAGGQDTQYF. CDR3 nucleotide sequence: TGTGCCATCATGGGACTAGCGGGGGGGCAAGATACGCAGTATTTT.

V usage is TRBV27 and J usage is TRBJ2-5; D is possibly TRBD2 (5 bases). The V gene's germline CDR1 is MNHEY and CDR2 SMNVEV (reference sequence). V was cut by 5 bases and J by 1 base, with 11 bases left in between. The CDR3 covers 14 residues. CDR3 bases: TGTGCCAGCAGTCTGCTGGGAGTCCAAGAGACCCAGTACTTC. This codes for CASSLLGVQETQYF.

The chain is built from TRBV5-1 and TRBJ2-1, with 9 bases matching TRBD1. Germline values: CDR1 SGHRS, CDR2 YFSETQ. The CDR3 loop spans 17 amino acids. With 7 bases clipped from V and 1 base from J, the junction kept 12 bases outside the gene matches. The CDR3 DNA follows: TGCGCCAGCCGAAACACAGGGGGCTTGGAGTCCTACAATGAGCAGTTCTTC. This translates into CASRNTGGLESYNEQFF.

V gene TRBV3-1 (or the pseudogene TRBV3-2) combines with J gene TRBJ1-2; tentatively, D is TRBD1 (6 bases). Trimming shortened V by 4 bases and J by 9 bases, and 12 bases separated the two germline ends. This CDR3 region has 12 residues. Looked up from germline, CDR1 is LGHDT and CDR2 is YNNKEL (reference sequence). CDR3 coding DNA: TGTGCCAGCAGCCCCGCCAGGGGAAGCTACACCTTC. Amino acid sequence: CASSPARGSYTF.

The V and J genes are TRBV18 and TRBJ2-3; 9 bases match TRBD1. Germline CDR1 is KGHSH and CDR2 is LQKENI. The CDR3 totals 15 residues. V shed 3 bases and J 5 bases; nucleotides not matched to a gene: 6. The CDR3: CASSPRQGVIDTQYF. DNA for the CDR3: TGTGCCAGCTCACCTAGACAGGGGGTGATAGATACGCAGTATTTT. The full variable domain, completed using reference TRBV18 and TRBJ2-3, is NAGVMQNPRHLVRRRGQEARLRCSPMKGHSHVYWYRQLPEEGLKFMVYLQKENIIDESGMPKERFSAEFPKEGPSILRIQQVVRGDSAAYFCASSPRQGVIDTQYFGPGTRLTVL.

In its sample, this clone was seen once. The chain has TRBV10-3 and TRBJ1-1, with 7 positions matching TRBD1. This CDR3 has 13 amino acids. CDR1 is ENHRY, CDR2 SYGVKD, per germline. Unmatched junction bases numbered 6, after V lost 3 bases and J lost 8 bases. CDR3 protein: CAISDGGTEEAFF. CDR3 nucleotides: TGTGCCATCAGTGACGGAGGGACAGAGGAAGCTTTCTTT.

This chain uses TRBV5-4 with TRBJ2-4, with 12 bases identical to TRBD2. J lost 10 bases, V lost 2 bases, and 4 bases had no gene match. The CDR3 loop spans 14 amino acids. Per germline, CDR1 SGHNT and CDR2 YYREEE (reference sequence). The CDR3 protein is CASSFTGTSGIQYF. The DNA for the CDR3 is TGTGCCAGCAGCTTTACCGGGACTAGCGGGATTCAGTACTTC.

The chain joins TRBV21-1 to TRBJ2-5; TRBD1 is the table's D call, not checked against the DNA. TRBV21-1 is deemed a pseudogene. The CDR3 extends over 15 amino acids. CDR3 DNA sequence: TGTGCCAGCAGCCCTCGGGACAGGGGTCGAGAGACCCAGTACTTC. Protein sequence: CASSPRDRGRETQYF.

The chain recombines TRBV19 with TRBJ1-6; 7 bases map to TRBD1. V was pared by 6 bases and J by 7 bases, with 18 bases of the junction left unmatched. The germline CDR1 and CDR2 sequences are LNHDA and SQIVND (reference sequence). The CDR3 is 18 amino acids. The CDR3 reads CASSSDSTGYSANSPLHF. The DNA for the CDR3 is TGTGCCAGTAGCTCCGATTCGACAGGGTATTCCGCAAATTCACCCCTCCACTTT. The whole variable domain, remainder taken from reference TRBV19 and TRBJ1-6, is DGGITQSPKYLFRKEGQNVTLSCEQNLNHDAMYWYRQDPGQGLRLIYYSQIVNDFQKGDIAEGYSVSREKKESFPLTVTSAQKNPTAFYLCASSSDSTGYSANSPLHFGNGTRLTVT.

This rearrangement joins TRBV30 to TRBJ1-6; possible D gene TRBD1, 6 bases. Deletions cut 3 bases from V and 6 bases from J, with 18 bases between. Germline V gene lookup returns CDR1 GTSNPN and CDR2 SVGIG (reference sequence). The CDR3 spans 16 residues. This CDR3 is CAWRATDRTLNSPLHF. The CDR3 nucleotides read TGTGCCTGGAGGGCTACGGACAGAACCCTTAATTCACCCCTCCACTTT.

The chain uses TRBV27 and TRBJ2-3; 7 nucleotides agree with TRBD1. The germline V gene encodes CDR1 MNHEY and CDR2 SMNVEV (reference sequence). This CDR3 is built from 20 residues. J lost 2 bases, V lost 0 bases, and 17 bases had no gene match. CDR3 sequence: CASSLSIRSDRILDTDTQYF. The CDR3 DNA reads TGTGCCAGCAGTTTATCGATAAGGTCGGACAGGATTCTTGACACAGATACGCAGTATTTT.

The chain carries TRBV11-2 and TRBJ2-3; D remains unclear. Trimming took 1 base from V and 0 from J, leaving 5 bases between them. The CDR3 has 14 amino acids. Per the germline V gene, CDR1 is SGHAT and CDR2 is FQNNGV. The CDR3 sequence: CASSLAQSTDTQYF. The CDR3 nucleotides are TGTGCCAGCAGCTTAGCCCAGAGCACAGATACGCAGTATTTT.